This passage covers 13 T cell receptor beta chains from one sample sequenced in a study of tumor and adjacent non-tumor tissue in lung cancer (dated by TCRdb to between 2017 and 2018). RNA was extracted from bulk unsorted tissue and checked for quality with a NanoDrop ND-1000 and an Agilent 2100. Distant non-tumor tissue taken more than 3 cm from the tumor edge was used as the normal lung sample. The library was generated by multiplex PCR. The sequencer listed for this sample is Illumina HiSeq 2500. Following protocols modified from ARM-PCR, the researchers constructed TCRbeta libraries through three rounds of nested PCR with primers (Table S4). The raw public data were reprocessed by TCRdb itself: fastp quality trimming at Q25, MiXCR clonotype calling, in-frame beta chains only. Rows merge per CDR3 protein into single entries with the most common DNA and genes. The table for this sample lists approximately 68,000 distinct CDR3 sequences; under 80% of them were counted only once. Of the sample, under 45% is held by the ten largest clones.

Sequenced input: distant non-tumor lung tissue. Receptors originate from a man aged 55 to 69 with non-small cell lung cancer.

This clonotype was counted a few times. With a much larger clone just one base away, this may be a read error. The CDR3, as DNA: TGCAGTGCTACCCGAGGACAGGAACTAAGCGGGGAGCTGCTTTTT. Translated: CSATRGQELSGELLF. The chain has TRBV20-1 and TRBJ2-2; D is possibly TRBD1 or TRBD2 (7 bases each). Germline CDR1 and CDR2: DFQATT and SNEGSKA (reference sequence). There are 15 residues in the CDR3.

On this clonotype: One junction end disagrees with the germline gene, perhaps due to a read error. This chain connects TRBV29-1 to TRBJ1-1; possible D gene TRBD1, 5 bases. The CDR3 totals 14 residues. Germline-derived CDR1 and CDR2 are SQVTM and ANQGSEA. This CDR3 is CSVDRPGVDTEAFF. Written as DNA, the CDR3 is TGCAGCGTTGATAGGCCTGGGGTGGACACTGAGGCTTTCTTT.

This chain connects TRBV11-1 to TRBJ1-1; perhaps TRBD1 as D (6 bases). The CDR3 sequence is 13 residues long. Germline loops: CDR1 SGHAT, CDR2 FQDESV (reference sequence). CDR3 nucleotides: TGTGTCAGTAGCTTAGCGCCGGGGGCCGAAGCTTTCTTT. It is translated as CVSSLAPGAEAFF.

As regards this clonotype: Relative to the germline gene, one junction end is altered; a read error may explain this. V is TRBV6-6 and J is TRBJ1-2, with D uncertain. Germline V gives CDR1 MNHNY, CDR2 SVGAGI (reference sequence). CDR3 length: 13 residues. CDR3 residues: CANSYGTNYGYTF. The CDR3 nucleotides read TGTGCCAACAGTTACGGCACAAACTATGGCTACACCTTC.

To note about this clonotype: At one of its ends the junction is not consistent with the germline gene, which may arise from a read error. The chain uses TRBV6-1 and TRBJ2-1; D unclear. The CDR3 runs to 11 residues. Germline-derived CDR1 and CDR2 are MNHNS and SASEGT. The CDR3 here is CANSEFGEQSF. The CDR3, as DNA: TGTGCCAACAGTGAATTTGGTGAGCAGTCCTTC.

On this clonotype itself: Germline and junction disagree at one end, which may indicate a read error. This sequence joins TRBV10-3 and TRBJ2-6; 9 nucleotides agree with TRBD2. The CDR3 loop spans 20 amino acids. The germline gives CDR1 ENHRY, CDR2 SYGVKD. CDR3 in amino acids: CAISEHGTSRRDSGANVPTF. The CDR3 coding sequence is TGTGCCATCAGTGAACACGGGACTAGCAGGAGGGACTCTGGGGCCAACGTCCCGACTTTC.

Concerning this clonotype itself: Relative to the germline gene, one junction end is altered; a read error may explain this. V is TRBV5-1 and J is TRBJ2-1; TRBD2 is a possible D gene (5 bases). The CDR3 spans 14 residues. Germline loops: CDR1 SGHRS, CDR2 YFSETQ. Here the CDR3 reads CASSLGSGTNEQFF. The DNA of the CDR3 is TGCGCCAGCAGCTTGGGGAGCGGAACCAATGAGCAGTTCTTT.

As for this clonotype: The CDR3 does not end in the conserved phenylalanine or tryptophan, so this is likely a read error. In DNA form, the CDR3 reads TGCAGCGCTGACGCGACAGCTAGCACAGATACGCAGTATCTT. Its translation is CSADATASTDTQYL. The chain has TRBV29-1 and TRBJ2-3; D possibly corresponds to TRBD1 (5 bases). The V end lost 7 bases, the J end lost 0 bases, and 14 bases lay between the germline ends. The CDR3 covers 14 residues. Germline V lookup: CDR1 SQVTM, CDR2 ANQGSEA.

The CDR3 sequence: CVRSDTHNEQFF. The CDR3 DNA follows: TGCGTCAGGTCCGACACACACAATGAGCAGTTCTTC. The rearrangement links TRBV4-1 to TRBJ2-1; D remains unclear. Germline V lookup: CDR1 MGHRA, CDR2 YSYEKL. This CDR3 has 12 amino acids.

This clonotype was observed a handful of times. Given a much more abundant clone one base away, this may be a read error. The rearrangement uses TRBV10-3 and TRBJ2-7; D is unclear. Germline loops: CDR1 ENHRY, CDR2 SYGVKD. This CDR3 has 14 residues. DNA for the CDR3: TGTACCATCAGTGAGTCCGGGCGTATCTACGAGCAGTACTTC. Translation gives CTISESGRIYEQYF.

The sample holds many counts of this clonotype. The CDR3 region is CASSVEDSSYNEQFF. In DNA, the CDR3 is TGTGCCAGCAGCGTCGAGGATAGCTCCTACAATGAGCAGTTCTTC. This chain joins TRBV9 and TRBJ2-1, with D unresolved. The CDR3 is 15 residues long. Trimming left V 2 bases short and J 0 bases short, with 9 bases between. Germline CDR1 SGDLS, CDR2 YYNGEE. The variable domain in full, completed from reference TRBV9 and TRBJ2-1, reads DSGVTQTPKHLITATGQRVTLRCSPRSGDLSVYWYQQSLDQGLQFLIQYYNGEERAKGNILERFSAQQFPDLHSELNLSSLELGDSALYFCASSVEDSSYNEQFFGPGTRLTVL.

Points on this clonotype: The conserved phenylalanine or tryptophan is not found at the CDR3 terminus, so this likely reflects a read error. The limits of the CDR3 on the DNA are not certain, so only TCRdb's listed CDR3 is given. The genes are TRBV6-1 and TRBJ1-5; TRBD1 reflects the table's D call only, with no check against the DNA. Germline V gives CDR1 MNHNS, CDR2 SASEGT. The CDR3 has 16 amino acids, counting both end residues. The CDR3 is CASSARDGGLNQPQLL.

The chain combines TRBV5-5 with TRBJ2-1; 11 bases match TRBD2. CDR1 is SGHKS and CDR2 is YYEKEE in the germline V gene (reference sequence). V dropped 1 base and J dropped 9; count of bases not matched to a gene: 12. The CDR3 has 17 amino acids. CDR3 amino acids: CASSLSPETSGRGEQFF. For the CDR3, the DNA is TGTGCCAGCAGCTTGTCCCCGGAAACTAGCGGGAGAGGTGAGCAGTTCTTC.